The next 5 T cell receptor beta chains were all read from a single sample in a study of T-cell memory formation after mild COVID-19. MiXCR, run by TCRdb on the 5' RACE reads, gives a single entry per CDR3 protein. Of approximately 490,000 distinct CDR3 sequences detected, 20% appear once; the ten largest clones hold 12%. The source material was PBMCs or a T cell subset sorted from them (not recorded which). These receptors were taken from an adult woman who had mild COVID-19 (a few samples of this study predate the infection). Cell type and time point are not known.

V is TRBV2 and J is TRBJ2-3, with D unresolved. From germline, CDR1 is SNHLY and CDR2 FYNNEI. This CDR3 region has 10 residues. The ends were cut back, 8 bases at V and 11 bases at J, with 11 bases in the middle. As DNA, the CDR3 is TGTGCCAGCGCAAACGCAGGGCAGTATTTT. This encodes CASANAGQYF.

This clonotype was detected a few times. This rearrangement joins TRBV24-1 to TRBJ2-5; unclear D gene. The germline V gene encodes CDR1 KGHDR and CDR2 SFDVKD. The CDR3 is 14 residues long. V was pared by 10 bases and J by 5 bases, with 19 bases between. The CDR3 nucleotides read TGTGCCACATTACGGCGTCCTTTTATGGAGACCCAGTACTTC. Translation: CATLRRPFMETQYF.

This CDR3 is CASSLGDSSNYGYTF. Here the CDR3 DNA reads TGCGCCAGCAGCTTGGGGGACAGCTCTAACTATGGCTACACCTTC. The chain carries TRBV5-1 and TRBJ1-2; 7 nucleotides match TRBD1. CDR1 and CDR2 (germline): SGHRS, YFSETQ. V lost 0 bases and J lost 0; bases outside the gene matches: 2. CDR3 length: 15 amino acids.

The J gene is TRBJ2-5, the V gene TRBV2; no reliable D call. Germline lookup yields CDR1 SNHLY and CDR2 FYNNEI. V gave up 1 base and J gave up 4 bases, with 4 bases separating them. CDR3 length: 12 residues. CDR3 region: CASSEGLETQYF. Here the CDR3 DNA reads TGTGCCAGCAGTGAAGGGCTAGAGACCCAGTACTTC.

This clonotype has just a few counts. CDR3 sequence: CASSELRGGYNEQFF. Written as DNA, the CDR3 is TGTGCCAGCAGTGAATTGCGGGGCGGTTACAATGAGCAGTTCTTC. The chain couples TRBV2 to TRBJ2-1; D may be TRBD2 (6 bases). V was pared by 2 bases and J by 4 bases, with 12 bases between. Germline lookup yields CDR1 SNHLY and CDR2 FYNNEI. The CDR3 is 15 residues long.